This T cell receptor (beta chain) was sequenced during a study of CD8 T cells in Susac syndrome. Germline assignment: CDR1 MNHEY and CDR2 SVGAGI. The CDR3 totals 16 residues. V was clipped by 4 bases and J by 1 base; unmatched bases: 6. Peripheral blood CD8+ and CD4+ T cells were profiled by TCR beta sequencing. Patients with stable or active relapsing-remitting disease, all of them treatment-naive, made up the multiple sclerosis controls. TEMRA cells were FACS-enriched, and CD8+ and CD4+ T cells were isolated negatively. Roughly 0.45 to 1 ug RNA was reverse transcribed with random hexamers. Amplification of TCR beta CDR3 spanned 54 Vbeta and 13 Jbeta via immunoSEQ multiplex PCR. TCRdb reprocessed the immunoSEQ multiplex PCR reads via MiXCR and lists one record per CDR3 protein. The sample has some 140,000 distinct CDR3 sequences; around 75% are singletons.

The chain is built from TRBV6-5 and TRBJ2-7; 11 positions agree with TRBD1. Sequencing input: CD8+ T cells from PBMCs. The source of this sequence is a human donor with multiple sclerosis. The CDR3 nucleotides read TGTGCCAGCAGTTGGGGTGGACAGGGGGCTTCCTACGAGCAGTACTTC. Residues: CASSWGGQGASYEQYF.